One sample yielded the 32 T cell receptor beta chains listed below, sequenced in a study of blood T cell repertoires in COVID-19. The method was immunoSEQ multiplex PCR; TCRdb's version includes in-frame clones alone and lacks a portion of them. The sample yields approximately 230,000 clones, about 85% seen once. The sample taken for sequencing was peripheral blood. These receptors came from a man aged 25 to 40 with active or convalescent COVID-19.

This chain uses TRBV5-1 with TRBJ1-2; D possibly corresponds to TRBD1 (6 bases). V was cut by 3 bases and J by 1 base, with 16 bases left in between. Germline values: CDR1 SGHRS, CDR2 YFSETQ. CDR3 size: 16 residues. CDR3 DNA: TGCGCCAGCAGCTATGCTTACCCAGGGGTTAACTATGGCTACACCTTC. Translating gives CASSYAYPGVNYGYTF.

The CDR3 spells CASSSSGRAKGGELFF. The CDR3 DNA follows: TGTGCCAGCAGCTCTAGCGGGAGGGCCAAAGGCGGGGAGCTGTTTTTT. The chain combines TRBV7-2 with TRBJ2-2; 12 bases match TRBD2. The CDR3 loop spans 16 amino acids. Unmatched junction bases numbered 7, after V lost 4 bases and J lost 7 bases. From germline, CDR1 is SGHTA and CDR2 FQGNSA.

The J gene is TRBJ2-7, the V gene TRBV14, with 10 bases aligning to TRBD1. Germline loops: CDR1 SGHDN, CDR2 FVKESK. The CDR3 contains 12 residues. With V trimmed by 8 bases and J by 6 bases, 4 bases remained unmatched. The CDR3 here is CASSTGGIEQYF. For the CDR3, the DNA is TGTGCCAGCTCGACAGGGGGCATCGAGCAGTACTTC. The entire variable domain, with the rest obtained from reference TRBV14 and TRBJ2-7, is as follows: EAGVTQFPSHSVIEKGQTVTLRCDPISGHDNLYWYRRVMGKEIKFLLHFVKESKQDESGMPNNRFLAERTGGTYSTLKVQPAELEDSGVYFCASSTGGIEQYFGPGTRLTVT.

J is TRBJ1-1 and V is TRBV28; 9 bases map to TRBD1. Germline-derived CDR1 and CDR2 are MDHEN and SYDVKM. V shed 5 bases, J shed 1 base, and the junction held 5 bases outside the gene matches. CDR3 length: 15 residues. CDR3 nucleotides: TGTGCCAGCAGTCCAGGGACAGGGAGGAACACTGAAGCTTTCTTT. Translation: CASSPGTGRNTEAFF.

The chain links TRBV7-2 to TRBJ1-3; D may be TRBD1 (6 bases). Trimming shortened V by 5 bases and J by 4 bases, and 12 bases separated the two germline ends. Per the germline V gene, CDR1 is SGHTA and CDR2 is FQGNSA. The CDR3 length is 14 residues. In DNA form, the CDR3 reads TGTGCCAGCAGCCCGAACAGGGTCGGAAACACCATATATTTT. This gives the protein CASSPNRVGNTIYF.

J is TRBJ2-3 and V is TRBV7-3; 7 bases agree with TRBD2. J lost 7 bases, V lost 0 bases, and 10 bases had no gene match. The CDR3 has 16 amino acids. Germline values: CDR1 SGHTA, CDR2 FQGTGA. The chain's CDR3 is CASSLTGRENENTQYF. CDR3 bases: TGTGCCAGCAGCTTAACGGGGCGGGAGAACGAAAATACGCAGTATTTT.

This clone was detected only a few times. The chain employs TRBV9 and TRBJ1-1; 7 bases align to TRBD1. The CDR3 is made up of 15 amino acids. CDR1 SGDLS and CDR2 YYNGEE come from the germline V gene. V lost 0 bases and J lost 4; bases outside the gene matches: 6. In DNA, the CDR3 is TGTGCCAGCAGCGTAGAGGGGGCTTGGAGCACTGAAGCTTTCTTT. This encodes CASSVEGAWSTEAFF.

This sequence joins TRBV5-1 and TRBJ2-7; D gene uncertain. The CDR3 sequence is 14 residues long. V was pared by 3 bases and J by 2 bases, with 12 bases between. The germline gives CDR1 SGHRS, CDR2 YFSETQ. The chain's CDR3 is CASSSGSTTYEQYF. CDR3 DNA sequence: TGCGCCAGCAGCTCCGGGTCAACTACCTACGAGCAGTACTTC.

This chain joins TRBV7-2 and TRBJ1-4, with D uncertain. Germline loops: CDR1 SGHTA, CDR2 FQGNSA. V lost 1 base and J 4 bases, leaving 7 bases between the germline ends. This CDR3 comprises 14 residues. The CDR3 loop reads CASSLEGLNEKLFF. Here the CDR3 DNA reads TGTGCCAGCAGCTTAGAAGGACTTAATGAAAAACTGTTTTTT.

The rearrangement uses TRBV28 and TRBJ2-7, with 8 bases identical to TRBD1. The germline gives CDR1 MDHEN, CDR2 SYDVKM. This CDR3 is built from 14 residues. With 5 bases clipped from V and 1 base from J, the junction kept 4 bases outside the gene matches. CDR3 region: CASSPGQESYEQYF. CDR3 bases: TGTGCCAGCAGTCCGGGACAGGAATCCTACGAGCAGTACTTC. The full variable domain, in which reference TRBV28 and TRBJ2-7 provide the parts outside the CDR3, is DVKVTQSSRYLVKRTGEKVFLECVQDMDHENMFWYRQDPGLGLRLIYFSYDVKMKEKGDIPEGYSVSREKKERFSLILESASTNQTSMYLCASSPGQESYEQYFGPGTRLTVT.

This clone appeared a single time. The chain carries TRBV5-1 and TRBJ2-7; D call uncertain. Trimming took 3 bases from V and 3 from J, leaving 13 bases between them. Germline CDR1 SGHRS, CDR2 YFSETQ. The CDR3 has 14 amino acids. CDR3 protein: CASSSSPQNYEQYF. DNA of the CDR3: TGCGCCAGCAGCTCCAGTCCCCAAAACTACGAGCAGTACTTC.

J is TRBJ2-1 and V is TRBV11-2; tentative D call: TRBD2 (5 bases). Germline CDR1 is SGHAT and CDR2 is FQNNGV. Trimming left V 6 bases short and J 9 bases short, with 12 bases between. The CDR3 totals 12 residues. In nucleotides, the CDR3 is TGTGCCAGCAGTCGATATCGGGGTGAGCAGTTCTTC. Amino acid sequence: CASSRYRGEQFF. The full variable domain, rest sourced from reference TRBV11-2 and TRBJ2-1, is EAGVAQSPRYKIIEKRQSVAFWCNPISGHATLYWYQQILGQGPKLLIQFQNNGVVDDSQLPKDRFSAERLKGVDSTLKIQPAKLEDSAVYLCASSRYRGEQFFGPGTRLTVL.

The V call is TRBV4-3, the J call TRBJ2-5, with 10 bases matching TRBD2. V was pared by 1 base and J by 2 bases, with 10 bases of the junction left unmatched. The CDR3 is 18 residues long. The germline V gene encodes CDR1 LGHNA and CDR2 YSLEER. CDR3 region: CASSQGKGLAETQETQYF. The CDR3 region has the DNA TGCGCCAGCAGCCAAGGGAAAGGACTAGCGGAGACACAAGAGACCCAGTACTTC.

About this clone: Within the sample, other DNA sequences also encode this same CDR3. V and J are TRBV27 and TRBJ1-5; 8 positions agree with TRBD1. Losses at the gene ends were 3 bases for V and 2 bases for J; bases not matched to a gene: 0. Germline V gene sequence: CDR1 MNHEY, CDR2 SMNVEV (reference sequence). The CDR3 has 14 amino acids. The CDR3 protein is CASSLGQGNQPQHF. DNA for the CDR3: TGTGCCAGCAGTTTGGGACAGGGCAATCAGCCCCAGCATTTT.

The gene calls are TRBV28 and TRBJ2-3, with 9 bases lining up with TRBD2. The CDR3 runs 14 residues. With V trimmed by 2 bases and J by 5 bases, 2 bases remained unmatched. CDR1 is MDHEN and CDR2 is SYDVKM in the germline V gene. For the CDR3, the DNA is TGTGCCAGCAGTTTAGCGGGGGGGCTAGATACGCAGTATTTT. Its translation: CASSLAGGLDTQYF.

The V call is TRBV6-5, the J call TRBJ1-2; 9 nucleotides match TRBD1. The J segment lost 8 bases and the V segment lost 4 bases, leaving 5 bases of the junction unmatched. The CDR3 runs 13 residues. Germline values: CDR1 MNHEY, CDR2 SVGAGI. CDR3 DNA sequence: TGTGCCAGCAGTTTTAGACAGGGGGTGGGCTACACCTTC. Its translation: CASSFRQGVGYTF.

The chain uses TRBV28 and TRBJ2-1; maybe TRBD2 (7 bases). V shed 3 bases and J shed 3 bases, with 18 bases lying between them. The germline gives CDR1 MDHEN, CDR2 SYDVKM. CDR3 length: 17 amino acids. CDR3: CASSFGGGRGVYNEQFF. The DNA for the CDR3 is TGTGCCAGCAGTTTTGGGGGCGGGAGAGGGGTCTACAATGAGCAGTTCTTC.

This clone was picked up a small number of times. The rearrangement joins TRBV2 to TRBJ1-3; a weak D match, TRBD1 (5 bases). In germline, CDR1 is SNHLY, CDR2 FYNNEI. The length of the CDR3 is 15 residues. Trimming took 5 bases from V and 0 from J, leaving 11 bases between them. CDR3 DNA sequence: TGTGCCAGCAGTTACAGACAGAGCTCTGGAAACACCATATATTTT. This codes for CASSYRQSSGNTIYF.

The chain joins TRBV7-2 to TRBJ1-6; weak D call: TRBD1 (5 bases). This CDR3 is built from 15 residues. Germline V CDR1 and CDR2: SGHTA, FQGNSA. V was trimmed by 1 base and J by 8 bases, leaving 12 bases between them. The CDR3 bases are TGTGCCAGCAGCTTAGGATCAGGGAGGGATTCACCCCTCCACTTT. Its translation: CASSLGSGRDSPLHF.

The gene calls are TRBV19 and TRBJ1-4, with D tentatively TRBD1 (5 bases). The CDR3 consists of 15 residues. V lost 6 bases, J lost 3 bases, and 14 bases lay in between. The germline CDR1 and CDR2 sequences are LNHDA and SQIVND (reference sequence). The CDR3 nucleotides are TGTGCCAGTAGCAGTCAGGGAATCGCTAATGAAAAACTGTTTTTT. It yields the protein CASSSQGIANEKLFF. The full variable domain, completed using reference TRBV19 and TRBJ1-4, is DGGITQSPKYLFRKEGQNVTLSCEQNLNHDAMYWYRQDPGQGLRLIYYSQIVNDFQKGDIAEGYSVSREKKESFPLTVTSAQKNPTAFYLCASSSQGIANEKLFFGSGTQLSVL.

Only one count was recorded for this clone. The chain is built from TRBV12-3 or TRBV12-4 and TRBJ1-4; 9 bases are a match to TRBD1. The CDR3 loop spans 13 amino acids. Trimming cost V 8 bases and J 8 bases; bases outside gene matches: 6. The CDR3 loop is CASRGQGSEKLFF. CDR3 DNA: TGTGCCAGCCGCGGACAGGGGAGCGAAAAACTGTTTTTT.

The gene calls are TRBV5-4 and TRBJ1-6; 7 nucleotides line up with TRBD1. The germline CDR1 and CDR2 sequences are SGHNT and YYREEE (reference sequence). CDR3 size: 15 residues. Trimming at V came to 0 bases and at J to 6 bases, leaving 3 bases not matched to a gene. Written as DNA, the CDR3 is TGTGCCAGCAGCTTGGTCGGGACAGCTAATTCACCCCTCCACTTT. It codes for CASSLVGTANSPLHF.

The chain recombines TRBV27 with TRBJ2-7; D gene ambiguous. Trimming took off 5 bases at V and 3 bases at J, with 17 bases between the two ends. Germline CDR1 is MNHEY and CDR2 is SMNVEV (reference sequence). There are 15 residues in the CDR3. The CDR3: CASSPRLRADYEQYF. The DNA for the CDR3 is TGTGCCAGCAGTCCCCGACTGAGAGCCGACTACGAGCAGTACTTC.

The CDR3 DNA reads TGTGCCAGCAGCCATTTCTTGGCGGGAAAGAAAAACATTCAGTACTTC. The encoded protein is CASSHFLAGKKNIQYF. V gene TRBV3-1 (or the pseudogene TRBV3-2) combines with J gene TRBJ2-4; perhaps TRBD2 as D (6 bases). The germline V gene encodes CDR1 LGHDT and CDR2 YNNKEL (reference sequence). V dropped 3 bases and J dropped 4 bases, with 16 bases sitting between them. The CDR3 spans 16 residues.

There are a few counts of this clone. This chain links TRBV4-1 with TRBJ1-6; tentatively, D is TRBD1 (6 bases). In germline, CDR1 is MGHRA, CDR2 YSYEKL. The V end was cut by 8 bases, the J end by 10 bases, with 18 bases between. The length of the CDR3 is 14 residues. The CDR3 DNA follows: TGCGCCAGCCGCGGCGGGGGCGGGGGATCACCCCTCCACTTT. As protein: CASRGGGGGSPLHF.

The chain couples TRBV4-1 to TRBJ1-4; 7 positions agree with TRBD1. The V gene end was trimmed by 1 base and the J gene end by 4 bases; junction bases not matched to a gene: 6. CDR3 length: 16 amino acids. CDR1 is MGHRA, CDR2 YSYEKL, per germline. CDR3 amino acids: CASSQVPGQHNEKLFF. The CDR3 DNA follows: TGCGCCAGCAGCCAAGTCCCGGGACAGCATAATGAAAAACTGTTTTTT.

The chain recombines TRBV28 with TRBJ2-7; D is possibly TRBD2 (5 bases). The V end lost 5 bases, the J end lost 2 bases, and 13 bases lay between the germline ends. CDR3 length: 14 amino acids. Germline CDR1 is MDHEN and CDR2 is SYDVKM. The CDR3 nucleotides read TGTGCCAGCAGTCCATCTACTAGGCCCTACGAGCAGTACTTC. Its translation is CASSPSTRPYEQYF.

The chain carries TRBV5-1 and TRBJ1-4; D is uncertain. Trimming stripped 1 base from V and 5 bases from J, with 9 bases between. CDR3 length equals 14 residues. The germline V gene encodes CDR1 SGHRS and CDR2 YFSETQ. The CDR3 sequence: CASSLMGTNEKLFF. Written as DNA, the CDR3 is TGCGCCAGCAGCTTGATGGGCACGAATGAAAAACTGTTTTTT.

The V call is TRBV4-1, the J call TRBJ2-7; tentatively, D is TRBD2 (6 bases). V lost 0 bases and J 2 bases, leaving 11 bases between the germline ends. This CDR3 is built from 15 residues. Looked up from germline, CDR1 is MGHRA and CDR2 is YSYEKL. The CDR3 is CASSQDRGIPYEQYF. In nucleotides, the CDR3 is TGCGCCAGCAGCCAAGATCGGGGGATCCCCTACGAGCAGTACTTC.

The gene calls are TRBV24-1 and TRBJ2-6, with D perhaps matching TRBD2 (6 bases). The germline gives CDR1 KGHDR, CDR2 SFDVKD. V was cut by 4 bases and J by 4 bases, with 25 bases left in between. The CDR3 contains 20 residues. This chain's CDR3 is CATSDPLRGYSSDGANVLTF. In DNA, the CDR3 is TGTGCCACCAGTGACCCTCTCCGGGGGTACTCATCCGACGGGGCCAACGTCCTGACTTTC.

J is TRBJ2-3 and V is TRBV6-4; TRBD2 aligns across 10 bases. There are 14 residues in the CDR3. Germline V gene data show CDR1 as MRHNA and CDR2 as SNTAGT. Germline trimming cut 5 bases from V and 6 bases from J; bases unmatched to any gene: 5. CDR3 DNA sequence: TGTGCCAGCAGTTTAGCGGGAGGAGTTGATACGCAGTATTTT. This codes for CASSLAGGVDTQYF.

The rearrangement uses TRBV9 and TRBJ2-7, with 7 bases identical to TRBD2. The CDR3 extends over 14 amino acids. The germline gives CDR1 SGDLS, CDR2 YYNGEE. The junction had 4 bases not matched to a gene; V was cut back by 4 bases and J by 0 bases. In DNA form, the CDR3 reads TGTGCCAGCAGCCCAGGGACTACCTCCTACGAGCAGTACTTC. Its protein product is CASSPGTTSYEQYF.